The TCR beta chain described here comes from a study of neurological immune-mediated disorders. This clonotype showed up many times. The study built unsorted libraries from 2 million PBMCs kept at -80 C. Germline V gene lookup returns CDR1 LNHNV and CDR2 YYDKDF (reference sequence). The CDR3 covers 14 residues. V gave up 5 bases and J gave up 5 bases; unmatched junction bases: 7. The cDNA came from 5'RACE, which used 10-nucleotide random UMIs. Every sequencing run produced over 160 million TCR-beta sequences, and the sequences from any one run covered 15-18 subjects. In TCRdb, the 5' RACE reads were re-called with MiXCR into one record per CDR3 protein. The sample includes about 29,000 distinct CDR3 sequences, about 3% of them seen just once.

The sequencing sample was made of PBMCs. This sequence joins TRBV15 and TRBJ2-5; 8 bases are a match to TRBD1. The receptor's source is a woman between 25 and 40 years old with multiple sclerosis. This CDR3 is CATSRRTGMETQYF. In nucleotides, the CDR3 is TGTGCCACCAGCCGAAGGACAGGGATGGAGACCCAGTACTTC. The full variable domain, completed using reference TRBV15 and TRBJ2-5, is DAMVIQNPRYQVTQFGKPVTLSCSQTLNHNVMYWYQQKSSQAPKLLFHYYDKDFNNEADTPDNFQSRRPNTSFCFLDIRSPGLGDTAMYLCATSRRTGMETQYFGPGTRLLVL.